This entry describes one TCR beta chain. Its antigen has not been determined. No clone much larger than this one lies a single base away; base qualities are absent. The data stem from a study of blood T cell repertoires in COVID-19 (dated by TCRdb to the early 2020s). Regarding the research as a whole: Samples from collaborators originated in the United States, Italy and Spain and spanned both the acute and convalescent phases of COVID-19. Where available, HLA class I and class II types were taken from metadata supplied by the sample provider and were not determined by assay-based typing. The prospective study material was composed of cDNA or gDNA derived from T cells, B-cell-depleted T cells, or PBMCs. The repertoires were made available in a free public database intended to serve as a resource for research on the immune response to SARS-CoV-2. The dataset comprised deeply sampled blood TCRbeta repertoires from subjects exposed to, actively infected with, or recovered from COVID-19. Sample metadata almost always included a de-identified subject ID, COVID-19 status, age in years and sex. The samples were drawn from the first 160 participants of the ongoing ImmuneRACE study and from under 1,500 subjects provided by 6 global collaborators. Broad study findings and their caveats: How much clinical and demographic metadata was included differed by source and by participant, and the metadata was provided uncurated.

Via the germline V gene, CDR1 is LGHNA and CDR2 YSLEER. From the cysteine up to the phenylalanine, the CDR3 has a length of 14 residues. The CDR3 DNA has 42 bases and is translated from base 1. Trimming leaves V shorter by 1 base and J shorter by 2 bases, with the junction holding 2 bases beyond the gene matches. Each collaborating institution followed its own protocols to collect whole blood in K2EDTA tubes. For TCRbeta analysis, collaborator samples were shipped as frozen whole blood, as isolated PBMCs, or as DNA extracted from either sample type. TCRbeta CDR3 regions were amplified from genomic DNA by means of the immunoSEQ Assay, a bias-controlled multiplex PCR. The study's own analysis went as follows. The number of nucleated cells in each sample was estimated by amplification of reference gene primers within the assay. Sequence reads were collapsed and filtered to measure the absolute abundance of every unique TCRbeta CDR3 rearrangement. Productive Simpson clonality was computed per sample as the square root of Simpson's diversity index over productive rearrangements. TCRdb holds this immuneACCESS table with in-frame rearrangements only. Some clones are missing; in checked studies, unresolved V genes explain under half, and the rest has no known cause. The DNA gave D and trimming, while V, J and clone size come from that table. The table for this sample lists 150,000 to 200,000 clones; more than 85% of them were counted only once. The top ten clonotypes cover about 2.5% of the sample.

This receptor was obtained from a man aged 40-49 years with active or convalescent COVID-19. The sequencing sample was made of peripheral blood. The chain couples TRBV4-3 to TRBJ2-7; TRBD2 aligns with 7 central bases. The sequenced DNA is TGCGCCAGCAGCCAAGGGGCGGGAGCCTACGAGCAGTACTTC. It codes for CASSQGAGAYEQYF.